These 8 T cell receptor beta chains share one sample of origin, sequenced in a study of control samples from healthy donors and cancer patients. Repertoires were generated with immunoSEQ multiplex PCR, while TCRdb's copy carries only in-frame clones and drops some. The sample contains 90,000 or so clones, around 89% of which appear only once. The sample consisted of blood. The source of these receptors is a woman in her 70s in good health.

The J gene is TRBJ2-7, the V gene TRBV5-4, with 10 positions matching TRBD2. The CDR3 has 15 amino acids. CDR1 SGHNT and CDR2 YYREEE come from the germline V gene (reference sequence). V gave up 3 bases and J gave up 4 bases; unmatched junction bases: 7. DNA for the CDR3: TGTGCCAGCAGCTCGCGAGCGGGAGGGAGGTACGAGCAGTACTTC. Protein product: CASSSRAGGRYEQYF.

The sample holds one count of this clone. The chain combines TRBV5-1 with TRBJ1-3, with D perhaps matching TRBD1 (6 bases). CDR3 length: 16 residues. V was cut by 2 bases and J by 2 bases, with 14 bases left in between. Germline CDR1 and CDR2: SGHRS and YFSETQ. The CDR3: CASSLGQGITGNTIYF. DNA of the CDR3: TGCGCCAGCAGCTTAGGCCAGGGGATTACTGGAAACACCATATATTTT.

This chain uses TRBV25-1 with TRBJ2-1, with unresolved D. Per germline, CDR1 MGHDK and CDR2 SYGVNS. The V gene lost 0 bases and the J gene lost 6 bases, with 9 bases spanning the gap. This CDR3 has 14 residues. In DNA form, the CDR3 reads TGTGCCAGCAGTGAATATCTGAAGGCCAATGAGCAGTTCTTC. It translates to CASSEYLKANEQFF.

The V and J genes are TRBV6-5 and TRBJ1-6; D might be TRBD1 (6 bases). V was shortened by 3 bases and J by 5 bases, with 14 bases between the two germline ends. Germline CDR1 MNHEY, CDR2 SVGAGI. The CDR3 totals 16 residues. This chain's CDR3 is CASSYLSGQNNSPLHF. The CDR3 coding sequence is TGTGCCAGCAGTTATCTTTCTGGACAGAATAATTCACCCCTCCACTTT.

This clone was counted a few times. The V call is TRBV6-5, the J call TRBJ1-1; D is undetermined. CDR3 size: 11 residues. The germline gives CDR1 MNHEY, CDR2 SVGAGI. V lost 6 bases, J lost 1 base, and 3 bases lay in between. The CDR3: CASRRNTEAFF. The CDR3 region has the DNA TGTGCCAGCAGGAGGAACACTGAAGCTTTCTTT.

This chain uses TRBV10-3 with TRBJ2-7; D is undetermined. The length of the CDR3 is 12 residues. Germline V gene lookup returns CDR1 ENHRY and CDR2 SYGVKD. Trimming stripped 2 bases from V and 4 bases from J, with 6 bases between. CDR3 coding DNA: TGTGCCATCAGTGAGACGGGTTACGAGCAGTACTTC. Its translation is CAISETGYEQYF.

The V and J genes are TRBV6-2 or TRBV6-3 and TRBJ2-3; a weak D match, TRBD2 (6 bases). The CDR3 has 15 amino acids. Trimming stripped 6 bases from V and 2 bases from J, with 15 bases between. Germline loops: CDR1 MNHEY, CDR2 SVGEGT. The CDR3 loop reads CASSLRRGNTDTQYF. As DNA, the CDR3 is TGTGCCAGCAGCCTGCGGCGGGGTAACACAGATACGCAGTATTTT.

This rearrangement joins TRBV19 to TRBJ1-1, with TRBD1 matching 7 bases. The germline V gene has CDR1 LNHDA and CDR2 SQIVND (reference sequence). The V and J ends lost 4 bases and 5 bases, in that order; junction bases with no gene match: 13. This CDR3 spans 16 amino acids. The CDR3: CASSTGAGGRGTEAFF. DNA of the CDR3: TGTGCCAGTAGTACCGGCGCAGGGGGAAGAGGGACTGAAGCTTTCTTT.